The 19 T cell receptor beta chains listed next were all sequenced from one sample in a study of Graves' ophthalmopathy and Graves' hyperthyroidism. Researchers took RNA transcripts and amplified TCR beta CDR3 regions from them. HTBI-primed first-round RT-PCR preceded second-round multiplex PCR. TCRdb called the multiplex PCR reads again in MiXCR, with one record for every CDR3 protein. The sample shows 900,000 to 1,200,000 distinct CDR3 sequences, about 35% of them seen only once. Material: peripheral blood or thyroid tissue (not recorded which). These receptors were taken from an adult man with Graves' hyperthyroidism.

The CDR3 region is CASSLGGTGYNSPLHF. In nucleotides, the CDR3 is TGTGCCAGCAGCTTAGGCGGGACAGGTTATAATTCACCCCTCCACTTT. This chain uses TRBV7-3 with TRBJ1-6, with TRBD1 identical over 8 bases. This CDR3 spans 16 amino acids. CDR1 is SGHTA, CDR2 FQGTGA, per germline. The V segment lost 2 bases and the J segment 4 bases; nucleotides outside the gene matches: 4.

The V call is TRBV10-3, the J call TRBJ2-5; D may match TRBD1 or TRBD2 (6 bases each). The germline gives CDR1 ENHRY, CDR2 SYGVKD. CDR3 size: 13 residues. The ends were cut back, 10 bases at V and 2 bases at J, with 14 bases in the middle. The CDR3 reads CATRGVLQETQYF. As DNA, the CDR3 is TGTGCCACAAGGGGGGTCCTTCAAGAGACCCAGTACTTC.

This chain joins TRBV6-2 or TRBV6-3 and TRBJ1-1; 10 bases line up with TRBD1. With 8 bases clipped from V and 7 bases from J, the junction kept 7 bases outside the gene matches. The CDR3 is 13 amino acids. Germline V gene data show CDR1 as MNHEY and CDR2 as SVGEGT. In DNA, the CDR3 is TGTGCCAGCCGCGGACAGGGGGTAGTTGAAGCTTTCTTT. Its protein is CASRGQGVVEAFF.

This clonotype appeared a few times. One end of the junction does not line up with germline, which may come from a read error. The DNA of the CDR3 is TGTGCCAGCAGTCGGGACAACTATAACTATGGCTACACCTTC. It specifies CASSRDNYNYGYTF. The chain uses TRBV5-1 and TRBJ1-2; D possibly corresponds to TRBD1 (6 bases). The CDR3 runs to 14 residues. CDR1 SGHRS and CDR2 YFSETQ come from the germline V gene.

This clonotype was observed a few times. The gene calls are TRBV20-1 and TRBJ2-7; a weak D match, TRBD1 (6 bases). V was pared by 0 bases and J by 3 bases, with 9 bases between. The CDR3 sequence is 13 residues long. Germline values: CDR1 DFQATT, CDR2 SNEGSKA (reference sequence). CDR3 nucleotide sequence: TGCAGTGCTAGAGAGGGACACGTCTACGAGCAGTACTTC. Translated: CSAREGHVYEQYF.

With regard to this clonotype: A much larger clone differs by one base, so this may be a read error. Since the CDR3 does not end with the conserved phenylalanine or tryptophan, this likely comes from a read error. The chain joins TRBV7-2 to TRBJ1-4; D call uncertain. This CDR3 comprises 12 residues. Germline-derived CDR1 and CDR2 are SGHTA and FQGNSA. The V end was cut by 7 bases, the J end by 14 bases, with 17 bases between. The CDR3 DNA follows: TGTGCCAGCACCCCCGACGGAGCGGGGCTGTTTTCT. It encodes CASTPDGAGLFS.

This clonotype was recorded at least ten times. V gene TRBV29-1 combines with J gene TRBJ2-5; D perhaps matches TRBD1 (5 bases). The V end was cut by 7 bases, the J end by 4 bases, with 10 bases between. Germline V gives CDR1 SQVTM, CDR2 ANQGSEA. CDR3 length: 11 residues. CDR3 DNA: TGCAGCGAGGGGAACGGAGAGACCCAGTACTTC. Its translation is CSEGNGETQYF.

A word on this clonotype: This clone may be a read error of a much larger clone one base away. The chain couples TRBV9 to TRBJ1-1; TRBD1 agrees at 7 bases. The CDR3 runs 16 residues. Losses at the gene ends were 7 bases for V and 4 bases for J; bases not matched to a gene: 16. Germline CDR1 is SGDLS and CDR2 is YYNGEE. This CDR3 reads CASGPRTGGGGTEAFF. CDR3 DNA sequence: TGTGCCAGCGGCCCTCGGACAGGAGGAGGGGGCACTGAAGCTTTCTTT.

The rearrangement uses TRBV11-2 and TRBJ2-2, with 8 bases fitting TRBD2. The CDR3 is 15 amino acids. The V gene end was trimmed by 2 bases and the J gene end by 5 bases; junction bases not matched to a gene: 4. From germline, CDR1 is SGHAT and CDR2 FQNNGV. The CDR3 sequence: CASSLTPGGTGELFF. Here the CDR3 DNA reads TGTGCCAGCAGCTTAACCCCGGGGGGGACCGGGGAGCTGTTTTTT.

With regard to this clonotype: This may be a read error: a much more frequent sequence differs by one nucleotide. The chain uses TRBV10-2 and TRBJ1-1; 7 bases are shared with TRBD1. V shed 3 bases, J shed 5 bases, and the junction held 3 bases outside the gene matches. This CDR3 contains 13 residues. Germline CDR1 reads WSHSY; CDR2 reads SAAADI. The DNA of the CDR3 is TGCGCCAGCAGTGACGCAGGGGGGACTGAAGCTTTCTTT. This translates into CASSDAGGTEAFF.

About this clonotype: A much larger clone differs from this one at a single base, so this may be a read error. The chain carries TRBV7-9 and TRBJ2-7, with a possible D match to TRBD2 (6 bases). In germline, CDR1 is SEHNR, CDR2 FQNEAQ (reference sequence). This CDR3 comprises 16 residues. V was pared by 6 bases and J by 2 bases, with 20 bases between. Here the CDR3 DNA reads TGTGCCAGCAGAAATACCGGGACTGATAGCCCCTACGAGCAGTACTTC. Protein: CASRNTGTDSPYEQYF.

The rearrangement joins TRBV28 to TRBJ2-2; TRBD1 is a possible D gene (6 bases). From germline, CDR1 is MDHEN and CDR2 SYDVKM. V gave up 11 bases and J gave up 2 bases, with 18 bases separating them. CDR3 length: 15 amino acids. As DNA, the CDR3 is TGTGCCTCCTCGCCGGGACACCTCAACACCGGGGAGCTGTTTTTT. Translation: CASSPGHLNTGELFF. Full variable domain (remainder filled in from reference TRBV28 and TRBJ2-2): DVKVTQSSRYLVKRTGEKVFLECVQDMDHENMFWYRQDPGLGLRLIYFSYDVKMKEKGDIPEGYSVSREKKERFSLILESASTNQTSMYLCASSPGHLNTGELFFGEGSRLTVL.

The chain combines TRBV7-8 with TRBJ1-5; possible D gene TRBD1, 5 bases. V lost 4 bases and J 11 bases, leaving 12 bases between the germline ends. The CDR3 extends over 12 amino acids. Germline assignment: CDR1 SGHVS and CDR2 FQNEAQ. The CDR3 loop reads CASSWGQETQHF. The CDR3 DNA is TGTGCCAGCAGCTGGGGCCAAGAGACCCAGCATTTT.

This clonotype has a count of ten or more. Written as DNA, the CDR3 is TGTGCCAGCAGTGAAGCGCGGAGTTCCTACGAGCAGTACTTC. Its translation is CASSEARSSYEQYF. J is TRBJ2-7 and V is TRBV2; D unresolved. CDR1 and CDR2 (germline): SNHLY, FYNNEI. Trimming cost V 0 bases and J 1 base, with 7 bases left between them. The CDR3 spans 14 residues.

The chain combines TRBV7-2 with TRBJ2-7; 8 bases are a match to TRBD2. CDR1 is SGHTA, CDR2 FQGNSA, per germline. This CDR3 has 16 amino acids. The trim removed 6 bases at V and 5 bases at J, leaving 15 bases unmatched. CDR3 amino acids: CASSYSVGAGADEQYF. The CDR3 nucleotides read TGTGCCAGCAGTTACTCGGTAGGAGCGGGAGCTGACGAGCAGTACTTC. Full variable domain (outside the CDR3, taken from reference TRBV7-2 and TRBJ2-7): GAGVSQSPSNKVTEKGKDVELRCDPISGHTALYWYRQSLGQGLEFLIYFQGNSAPDKSGLPSDRFSAERTGGSVSTLTIQRTQQEDSAVYLCASSYSVGAGADEQYFGPGTRLTVT.

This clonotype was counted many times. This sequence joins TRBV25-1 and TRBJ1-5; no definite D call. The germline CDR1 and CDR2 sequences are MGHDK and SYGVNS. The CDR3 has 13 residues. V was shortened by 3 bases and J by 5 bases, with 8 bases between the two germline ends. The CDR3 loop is CASSDGYDQPQHF. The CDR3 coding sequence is TGTGCCAGCAGTGATGGGTATGATCAGCCCCAGCATTTT.

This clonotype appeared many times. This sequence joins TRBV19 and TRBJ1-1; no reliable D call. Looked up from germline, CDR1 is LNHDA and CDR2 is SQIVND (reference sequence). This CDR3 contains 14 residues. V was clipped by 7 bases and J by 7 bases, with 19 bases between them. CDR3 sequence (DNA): TGTGCCAGTAAAACGACCGAGCTTAAGGGTGAAGCTTTCTTT. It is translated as CASKTTELKGEAFF.

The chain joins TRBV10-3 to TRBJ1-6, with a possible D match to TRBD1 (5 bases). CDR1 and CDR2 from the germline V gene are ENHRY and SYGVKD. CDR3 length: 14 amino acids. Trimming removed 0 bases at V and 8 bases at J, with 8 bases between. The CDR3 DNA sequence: TGTGCCATCAGTGAGTCGACAGTATATTCACCCCTCCACTTT. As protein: CAISESTVYSPLHF.

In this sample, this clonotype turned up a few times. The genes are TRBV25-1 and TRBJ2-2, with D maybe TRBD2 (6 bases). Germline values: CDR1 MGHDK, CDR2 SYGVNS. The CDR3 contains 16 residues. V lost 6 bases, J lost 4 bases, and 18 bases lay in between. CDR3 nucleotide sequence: TGTGCCAGCAGCTTGGAGAGGGACTCGGTCACCGGGGAGCTGTTTTTT. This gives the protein CASSLERDSVTGELFF. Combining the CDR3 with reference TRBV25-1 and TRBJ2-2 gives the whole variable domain EADIYQTPRYLVIGTGKKITLECSQTMGHDKMYWYQQDPGMELHLIHYSYGVNSTEKGDLSSESTVSRIRTEHFPLTLESARPSHTSQYLCASSLERDSVTGELFFGEGSRLTVL.